This T cell receptor (beta chain) comes out of a study of shared clonotypes between healthy human individuals. The germline gives CDR1 WSHSY, CDR2 SAAADI. Trimming at V came to 7 bases and at J to 3 bases, leaving 5 bases not matched to a gene. CDR3 length: 14 residues. In this sample, this clone turned up once. Data came from immunoSEQ multiplex PCR; TCRdb stores just in-frame clones and leaves some out. The table records 600,000 to 750,000 clones, about 90% of them present only once. The sample comprised memory CD8+ T cells from PBMCs. Regarding subset: CD45RO+ cells pooled with CCR7-negative TemRA cells. This clonotype was obtained from a man between 18 and 35 years old in good health. Some clones in this sample may be carry-over from other donors' samples. V is TRBV10-2 and J is TRBJ2-7; 11 nucleotides align to TRBD2. The CDR3 DNA reads TGCGCCAGCACTGGACTAGCGGGTGACTACGAGCAGTACTTC. Translated, it gives CASTGLAGDYEQYF.